The next 30 T cell receptor beta chains were all read from a single sample in a study of monozygotic twins with inflammatory bowel disease. Reprocessing the 5' RACE reads, TCRdb reports a single entry for every CDR3 protein and omits DNA. The repertoire table contains around 380,000 distinct CDR3 sequences. Sequencing was done on a sample of blood. Receptors originate from a human donor with ulcerative colitis or Crohn's disease, or a healthy co-twin of an affected twin (not recorded which).

V is TRBV7-6 and J is TRBJ2-1; there is no DNA to check the TCRdb D call of TRBD1. The germline V gene encodes CDR1 SGHVS and CDR2 FNYEAQ. The CDR3 is 15 amino acids. The CDR3 sequence: CASSLARQTYNEQFF.

The V call is TRBV30, the J call TRBJ1-2; TCRdb's D call of TRBD1 is untestable without DNA. CDR3 length: 14 residues. The V gene's germline CDR1 is GTSNPN and CDR2 SVGIG (reference sequence). The CDR3 spells CAQVQGARGYGYTF.

V gene TRBV7-9 combines with J gene TRBJ2-1. Germline CDR1 and CDR2: SEHNR and FQNEAQ (reference sequence). This CDR3 comprises 14 residues. The CDR3 is CASSPARVYNEQFF.

The chain carries TRBV12-3 or TRBV12-4 and TRBJ2-2; there is no DNA to check the TCRdb D call of TRBD1. CDR3 size: 14 residues. The CDR3: CASSLGADSGELFF.

The rearrangement uses TRBV5-1 and TRBJ2-3; TCRdb gives TRBD1 as the D gene, but with no DNA this cannot be confirmed. This CDR3 is 14 amino acids long. Germline V gene lookup returns CDR1 SGHRS and CDR2 YFSETQ. CDR3 protein: CASSPTGLVDTQYF.

The V call is TRBV29-1, the J call TRBJ1-3. This CDR3 contains 14 residues. Germline V gene sequence: CDR1 SQVTM, CDR2 ANQGSEA. The CDR3 loop reads CSVHDVSSGNTIYF.

The V and J genes are TRBV12-3 or TRBV12-4 and TRBJ2-7; TCRdb selects TRBD2, and the lack of DNA leaves this call unchecked. The CDR3 has 14 residues. Here the CDR3 reads CASSARDSLGEQYF.

The chain uses TRBV29-1 and TRBJ2-1; the TCRdb D gene call, TRBD1, has no DNA to confirm it. This CDR3 spans 15 amino acids. CDR1 and CDR2 from the germline V gene are SQVTM and ANQGSEA. The CDR3 spells CSIGGWDRGFDEQFF.

The chain carries TRBV7-9 and TRBJ1-5. The CDR3 contains 13 residues. Germline V CDR1 and CDR2: SEHNR, FQNEAQ (reference sequence). The chain's CDR3 is CASSFDGDQPQHF.

This chain joins TRBV13 and TRBJ1-4. The CDR3 length is 14 residues. Looked up from germline, CDR1 is PRHDT and CDR2 is FYEKMQ (reference sequence). The CDR3 loop is CASSLQRFNEKLFF.

The CDR3 is CATSPGGSGKETQYF. This chain links TRBV24-1 with TRBJ2-5; absent DNA, TCRdb's TRBD1 call cannot be checked. This CDR3 has 15 amino acids. In germline, CDR1 is KGHDR, CDR2 SFDVKD.

The rearrangement uses TRBV5-1 and TRBJ2-3; with no DNA, the TCRdb D assignment of TRBD2 cannot be verified. This CDR3 region has 14 residues. Germline CDR1 SGHRS, CDR2 YFSETQ. The CDR3 region is CASSLGLAEDTQYF.

This chain uses TRBV20-1 with TRBJ1-4; TCRdb's assignment of TRBD1 cannot be checked, as there is no DNA. The CDR3 loop spans 15 amino acids. CDR1 is DFQATT, CDR2 SNEGSKA, per germline (reference sequence). The CDR3 spells CSAPPLGPDNEKLFF.

The genes are TRBV7-9 and TRBJ2-3. The CDR3 extends over 14 amino acids. Germline CDR1 SEHNR, CDR2 FQNEAQ (reference sequence). The CDR3 protein is CASSPLDYTDTQYF.

The CDR3 region is CASSQGLGVNSPLHF. The genes are TRBV4-1 and TRBJ1-6; the TCRdb call, TRBD1, lacks DNA for checking. CDR1 and CDR2 (germline): MGHRA, YSYEKL. The CDR3 is 15 residues long.

V gene TRBV7-6 combines with J gene TRBJ2-5. CDR1 and CDR2 (germline): SGHVS, FNYEAQ. The CDR3 consists of 13 residues. The CDR3 protein is CASSFKPAQTQYF.

The chain has TRBV12-3 or TRBV12-4 and TRBJ2-7; checking the TCRdb D call of TRBD1 is not possible without DNA. This CDR3 is 13 amino acids long. This CDR3 reads CASGKGPQYEQYF.

V gene TRBV6-2 or TRBV6-3 combines with J gene TRBJ1-5; TCRdb gives TRBD1 as the D gene, but with no DNA this cannot be confirmed. The CDR3 covers 14 residues. Per germline, CDR1 MNHEY and CDR2 SVGEGT. The CDR3 reads CASTQGALGQPQHF.

The chain is built from TRBV7-9 and TRBJ1-2; checking the TCRdb D call of TRBD1 is not possible without DNA. The CDR3 covers 15 residues. The germline V gene encodes CDR1 SEHNR and CDR2 FQNEAQ (reference sequence). This CDR3 reads CASSLARGHNYGYTF. The full variable domain, in which reference TRBV7-9 and TRBJ1-2 provide the parts outside the CDR3, is DTGVSQNPRHKITKRGQNVTFRCDPISEHNRLYWYRQTLGQGPEFLTYFQNEAQLEKSRLLSDRFSAERPKGSFSTLEIQRTEQGDSAMYLCASSLARGHNYGYTFGSGTRLTVV.

This sequence joins TRBV5-1 and TRBJ2-4. In germline, CDR1 is SGHRS, CDR2 YFSETQ. The CDR3 is 15 amino acids. The CDR3 loop reads CASSFNGIAKNIQYF.

The chain is built from TRBV19 and TRBJ1-4. The CDR3 runs 14 residues. The germline CDR1 and CDR2 sequences are LNHDA and SQIVND (reference sequence). The CDR3 loop is CASHDVGFPGKLFF.

The chain joins TRBV27 to TRBJ2-1; TCRdb returns TRBD2, unconfirmable since there is no DNA. The CDR3 loop spans 13 amino acids. Germline CDR1 reads MNHEY; CDR2 reads SMNVEV (reference sequence). This CDR3 reads CASSLREWDEQFF.

This sequence joins TRBV18 and TRBJ2-7. This CDR3 contains 14 residues. The germline CDR1 and CDR2 sequences are KGHSH and LQKENI. The CDR3 region is CASSPPARAYEQYF.

V and J are TRBV11-2 and TRBJ1-4. The germline gives CDR1 SGHAT, CDR2 FQNNGV. This CDR3 has 17 amino acids. CDR3 sequence: CASSLRALGQPYEKLFF.

The chain couples TRBV3-1 to TRBJ2-5. Germline V CDR1 and CDR2: LGHDT, YNNKEL (reference sequence). CDR3 size: 13 residues. CDR3 amino acids: CASSPVIGGTQYF.

The chain has TRBV18 and TRBJ1-4; the TCRdb call, TRBD1, lacks DNA for checking. Germline CDR1 reads KGHSH; CDR2 reads LQKENI. This CDR3 is 13 amino acids long. The CDR3 sequence is CASRGGLNEKLFF.

The chain joins TRBV5-1 to TRBJ2-3; TCRdb outputs TRBD1, but without DNA this stays unchecked. Germline V gene sequence: CDR1 SGHRS, CDR2 YFSETQ. The CDR3 covers 16 residues. CDR3 region: CASSPQKTGGPDTQYF. Filled out from reference TRBV5-1 and TRBJ2-3, the complete variable domain reads KAGVTQTPRYLIKTRGQQVTLSCSPISGHRSVSWYQQTPGQGLQFLFEYFSETQRNKGNFPGRFSGRQFSNSRSEMNVSTLELGDSALYLCASSPQKTGGPDTQYFGPGTRLTVL.

V gene TRBV30 combines with J gene TRBJ1-4; the D call from TCRdb, TRBD1, cannot be confirmed without DNA. The V gene's germline CDR1 is GTSNPN and CDR2 SVGIG (reference sequence). The CDR3 is 15 amino acids. CDR3 amino acids: CAWTPGPTTNEKLFF. The variable domain in full, with the rest retrieved from reference TRBV30 and TRBJ1-4, is SQTIHQWPATLVQPVGSPLSLECTVEGTSNPNLYWYRQAAGRGLQLLFYSVGIGQISSEVPQNLSASRPQDRQFILSSKKLLLSDSGFYLCAWTPGPTTNEKLFFGSGTQLSVL.

J is TRBJ2-2 and V is TRBV27; checking the TCRdb D call of TRBD2 is not possible without DNA. The germline V gene encodes CDR1 MNHEY and CDR2 SMNVEV (reference sequence). CDR3 length equals 14 residues. The CDR3 reads CASGRPGYTGELFF.

J is TRBJ2-3 and V is TRBV7-2; the D call of TRBD2 rests on TCRdb alone, since no DNA is present to check it. The CDR3 covers 14 residues. Germline V lookup: CDR1 SGHTA, CDR2 FQGNSA. CDR3 residues: CASSLGTSGDTQYF.